These 10 T cell receptor beta chains came from one sample sequenced in a study of glioma-infiltrating T cells. TCR alpha and beta CDR3 regions were amplified from RNA using iRepertoire nested multiplex PCR. TCRdb independently ran MiXCR on the multiplex PCR reads; one entry per CDR3 protein. The data contain 150,000 or so distinct CDR3 sequences, about 39% of them seen just once; the ten biggest clones take up about 18%. The sequenced sample was glioma tissue, nonneoplastic brain tissue, or PBMCs (not recorded which). The receptor source for this set is a human donor with low-grade glioma or glioblastoma, undergoing nonglioma brain surgery, or in good health (not recorded which).

This clonotype was counted a single time. The rearrangement joins TRBV12-3 or TRBV12-4 to TRBJ1-5, with D tentatively TRBD1 (6 bases). Trimming stripped 6 bases from V and 7 bases from J, with 10 bases between. This CDR3 region has 12 residues. CDR3 protein: CASSTTGQPQHF. The DNA of the CDR3 is TGTGCCAGCAGCACTACAGGGCAGCCCCAGCATTTT.

This clonotype showed up just a few times. J is TRBJ2-1 and V is TRBV6-6; 12 positions agree with TRBD2. The V segment lost 2 bases and the J segment 5 bases; nucleotides outside the gene matches: 7. This CDR3 is 17 amino acids long. In germline, CDR1 is MNHNY, CDR2 SVGAGI (reference sequence). The CDR3 DNA is TGTGCCAGCAGTTACGGCCGACTAGCGGGAGTAAACAATGAGCAGTTCTTC. It encodes CASSYGRLAGVNNEQFF.

V is TRBV7-2 and J is TRBJ2-1; D is ambiguous. Germline CDR1 and CDR2: SGHTA and FQGNSA. V lost 3 bases and J lost 6, with 12 bases in between. CDR3 length: 14 amino acids. The CDR3 DNA is TGTGCCAGCAGCTTTAGGGAAAGGGCCAATGAGCAGTTCTTC. It specifies CASSFRERANEQFF.

As to this clonotype: This may arise from a read error, as a much more abundant clone is one base away. Since no conserved phenylalanine or tryptophan closes the CDR3, a read error is the likely cause. This chain joins TRBV3-1 and TRBJ2-7; possibly TRBD1 for D (5 bases). Trimming shortened V by 4 bases and J by 1 base, and 11 bases separated the two germline ends. This CDR3 spans 14 amino acids. In germline, CDR1 is LGHDT, CDR2 YNNKEL (reference sequence). In DNA, the CDR3 is TGTGCCAGCAGCCCCCAGGGTGTATCCTACGAGCAGTACTTG. It encodes CASSPQGVSYEQYL.

The V call is TRBV28, the J call TRBJ1-1, with a possible D match to TRBD1 (6 bases). The CDR3 extends over 16 amino acids. The germline V gene has CDR1 MDHEN and CDR2 SYDVKM. Trimming removed 5 bases at V and 0 bases at J, with 16 bases between. The CDR3 coding sequence is TGTGCCAGCAGTCCCCCAGGGGCAGGCTTGAACACTGAAGCTTTCTTT. This codes for CASSPPGAGLNTEAFF.

The CDR3 sequence is CASVDRRYNTGELFF. DNA for the CDR3: TGTGCCAGCGTGGACAGGCGATATAACACCGGGGAGCTGTTTTTT. J is TRBJ2-2 and V is TRBV28; the match to TRBD1 covers 7 bases. The germline V gene encodes CDR1 MDHEN and CDR2 SYDVKM. CDR3 length equals 15 residues. V shed 8 bases and J 2 bases; nucleotides not matched to a gene: 8.

This sequence joins TRBV2 and TRBJ1-1, with no clear D. The germline V gene has CDR1 SNHLY and CDR2 FYNNEI. V dropped 8 bases and J dropped 0 bases, with 10 bases sitting between them. The CDR3 extends over 13 amino acids. For the CDR3, the DNA is TGTGCCAGCTTTCGGAACATGAACACTGAAGCTTTCTTT. Translated: CASFRNMNTEAFF.

The rearrangement joins TRBV7-2 to TRBJ1-1, with a possible D match to TRBD1 (5 bases). The CDR3 runs to 13 residues. Between the trimmed V and J ends, which lost 4 bases and 3 bases, there was a span of 9 bases. CDR1 and CDR2 (germline): SGHTA, FQGNSA. The chain's CDR3 is CASSWDLDTEAFF. In DNA form, the CDR3 reads TGTGCCAGCAGCTGGGACCTGGACACTGAAGCTTTCTTT.

Here the CDR3 DNA reads TGTGCCAGCAGTGAAGCGCCTGCCGACTTCGGGAACATTCAGTACTTC. Encoded protein: CASSEAPADFGNIQYF. The V call is TRBV6-1, the J call TRBJ2-4; no definite D call. Deletions cut 0 bases from V and 7 bases from J, with 16 bases between. The CDR3 loop spans 16 amino acids. The V gene's germline CDR1 is MNHNS and CDR2 SASEGT.

This clonotype showed up just a few times. The chain is built from TRBV20-1 and TRBJ2-3, with D possibly being TRBD2 (6 bases). V dropped 5 bases and J dropped 2 bases, with 11 bases sitting between them. From germline, CDR1 is DFQATT and CDR2 SNEGSKA (reference sequence). This CDR3 is built from 13 residues. CDR3 amino acids: CSASAGFTDTQYF. CDR3 nucleotides: TGCAGTGCTTCGGCGGGATTCACAGATACGCAGTATTTT.